Listed below are T cell receptor beta chains from one sample, sequenced in a study of cytomegalovirus exposure and HLA in healthy donors. Assay: immunoSEQ multiplex PCR; the TCRdb copy retains only in-frame clones and omits some. This table holds over 130,000 clones, roughly 86% found once. Sequencing was performed on PBMCs. These receptors were obtained from a woman aged 40 to 50 in good health and CMV-seronegative. Each CDR3 is given with its conserved first and last residue. A D gene is named only where the DNA matches it firmly. Not every row has a clone size; where given, it reads once, few, many or a size class.

size	V	J	D	DNA	CDR3
once	TRBV14	TRBJ2-2	NA	TGTGCCAGCAGCCTAATGGGCAGGGGCGGCGGGGAGCTGTTTTTT	CASSLMGRGGGELFF
NA	TRBV5-1	TRBJ2-7	NA	TGCGCCAGCAGCTTGGTGGCGGGTAGCAACGAGCAGTACTTC	CASSLVAGSNEQYF
NA	TRBV5-1	TRBJ1-5	NA	TGCGCCAGCAGCCAAACAGGGAATTACGATCAGCCCCAGCATTTT	CASSQTGNYDQPQHF
NA	TRBV5-6	TRBJ2-1	TRBD1	TGTGCCAGCAGCAATTTTCCGGGACAGTGGTCGAAGGGCATGTTCTTC	CASSNFPGQWSKGMFF
once	TRBV19	TRBJ2-4	TRBD2	TGTGCCAGTAGTTTCCCCCCCAGACTAGCGGGAGGTTATAAAAACATTCAGTACTTC	CASSFPPRLAGGYKNIQYF
NA	TRBV5-4	TRBJ2-7	TRBD2	TGTGCCAGCAGCTCCCTAGCGGGGCCCGCCTACGAGCAGTACTTC	CASSSLAGPAYEQYF
NA	TRBV11-2	TRBJ2-7	NA	TGTGCCAGCAGCTCACAACAGTTCTACGAGCAGTACTTC	CASSSQQFYEQYF
NA	TRBV7-9	TRBJ2-2	NA	TGTGCCAGCAGCCCCGGCGGGACAGTTACCGGGGAGCTGTTTTTT	CASSPGGTVTGELFF
NA	TRBV5-5	TRBJ2-6	TRBD1	TGTGCCAGCAGCCCCGGGACAGGGATTGCTGGGGCCAACGTCCTGACTTTC	CASSPGTGIAGANVLTF
NA	TRBV2	TRBJ2-5	NA	TGTGCCACCCAACTAGCCCAAGAGACCCAGTACTTC	CATQLAQETQYF
NA	TRBV7-9	TRBJ1-1	NA	TGTTCCAGCAGCCTCGGGGGTGGCACTGAAGCTTTCTTT	CSSSLGGGTEAFF
NA	TRBV5-6	TRBJ2-7	NA	TGTGCCAGCAGCTCGTACTACGAGCAGTACTTC	CASSSYYEQYF
NA	TRBV7-8	TRBJ1-2	NA	TGTGCCAGCAGCGCACAGGGAGAGAGTGGCTATGGCTACACCTTC	CASSAQGESGYGYTF
NA	TRBV7-9	TRBJ2-5	NA	TGTGCCAGCACCGTGGACACCCGAGAGACCCAGTACTTC	CASTVDTRETQYF
NA	TRBV5-1	TRBJ2-7	NA	TGCGCCAGCAGCTTTCAGGACTTTCGATACGAGCAGTACTTC	CASSFQDFRYEQYF
NA	TRBV10-3	TRBJ2-2	NA	TGTGCCATCAGGATAGAGAACACCGGGGAGCTGTTTTTT	CAIRIENTGELFF
NA	TRBV29-1	TRBJ2-7	NA	TGCAGCGTTGAAGGACCCGAGGGGGGGGAATACGAGCAGTACTTC	CSVEGPEGGEYEQYF
NA	TRBV5-1	TRBJ1-4	NA	TGCGCCAGCAGCTTGGGTATAAGGAGGGTCAGGGACGCAACTAATGAAAAACTGTTTTTT	CASSLGIRRVRDATNEKLFF
NA	TRBV6-1	TRBJ2-2	TRBD2	TGTGCCAGCAGTGACTGGACTAGCGGGAGGTCGCGCACCGGGGAGCTGTTTTTT	CASSDWTSGRSRTGELFF
NA	TRBV18	TRBJ2-1	TRBD2	TGTGCCAGCTCACTGACTAGCGGTAATGAGCAGTTCTTC	CASSLTSGNEQFF
few	TRBV5-4	TRBJ2-7	NA	TGTGCCAGCAGTCCTCGCCCAAGCGGCGGCTCCTACGAGCAGTACTTC	CASSPRPSGGSYEQYF
once	TRBV7-9	TRBJ2-3	TRBD2	TGTGCCAGCAGCACTACACGGACTAGCGGGCGTCTGAGCACAGATACGCAGTATTTT	CASSTTRTSGRLSTDTQYF
once	TRBV4-2	TRBJ2-1	TRBD2	TGTGCCAGCAGTCCAACTAGCGGGAGTAGCGATGAGCAGTTCTTC	CASSPTSGSSDEQFF
NA	TRBV4-1	TRBJ2-1	NA	TGCGCCAGCAGCCAACTTACAGGGCGCAATGAGCAGTTCTTC	CASSQLTGRNEQFF
NA	TRBV10-3	TRBJ2-7	NA	TGTGCCAGCAGCGGAGAGACCTACGAGCAGTACTTC	CASSGETYEQYF
NA	TRBV7-9	TRBJ2-5	NA	TGTGCCAGCAGCTTAGCCCCGGAGACCCAGTACTTC	CASSLAPETQYF
NA	TRBV10-3	TRBJ2-3	TRBD2	TGTGCTGGGGGGACTAGCCCGGGGGCGCAGTATTTT	CAGGTSPGAQYF
once	TRBV13	TRBJ2-1	NA	TGTGCCAGCAGCTTAACGCGCGGGGTGAACAATGAGCAGTTCTTC	CASSLTRGVNNEQFF